A single sample gave rise to the 28 T cell receptor beta chains below, sequenced in a study of cytomegalovirus exposure and HLA in healthy donors. The PCR made use of 60 Vbeta and 13 Jbeta primers. Only in-frame clones appear in the TCRdb table, and some are missing; sequencing was by immunoSEQ multiplex PCR. Of 100,000 to 150,000 clones listed, approximately 72% are singletons. Sequencing was carried out using PBMCs. Every receptor here comes from a human donor in good health.

The genes are TRBV10-3 and TRBJ1-1, with a possible D match to TRBD1 (5 bases). Trimming stripped 11 bases from V and 0 bases from J, with 13 bases between. This CDR3 is built from 13 residues. Germline values: CDR1 ENHRY, CDR2 SYGVKD. The CDR3 DNA is TGTGCCGCCGGAACAGGATTGAACACTGAAGCTTTCTTT. It is translated as CAAGTGLNTEAFF.

With regard to this clone: Other DNA sequences in the sample encode the same CDR3. The chain couples TRBV5-1 to TRBJ2-2, with TRBD2 matching over 12 bases. This CDR3 comprises 15 residues. CDR1 is SGHRS and CDR2 is YFSETQ in the germline V gene. V lost 6 bases to trimming and J lost 2 bases; unmatched junction nucleotides: 2. The CDR3 DNA reads TGCGCCAGCAAGGGACTAGCGGGCAACACCGGGGAGCTGTTTTTT. This translates into CASKGLAGNTGELFF.

The chain recombines TRBV4-2 with TRBJ2-5; D perhaps matches TRBD2 (6 bases). There are 16 residues in the CDR3. Trimming pared 4 bases from V and 5 bases from J, leaving 20 bases between. Germline V gene sequence: CDR1 LGHNA, CDR2 YNFKEQ. For the CDR3, the DNA is TGTGCCAGCAGCCCGGGTTCGGGGCGGGGTGGGGAGACCCAGTACTTC. It encodes CASSPGSGRGGETQYF.

This clone was seen only a few times. This chain joins TRBV14 and TRBJ2-7; D is undetermined. The V gene's germline CDR1 is SGHDN and CDR2 FVKESK. The CDR3 has 14 residues. The V end lost 1 base, the J end lost 3 bases, and 10 bases lay between the germline ends. CDR3: CASSQGLLNYEQYF. The CDR3 coding sequence is TGTGCCAGCAGCCAAGGCCTACTAAACTACGAGCAGTACTTC. Using reference TRBV14 and TRBJ2-7 for the parts outside the CDR3, the full variable domain is EAGVTQFPSHSVIEKGQTVTLRCDPISGHDNLYWYRRVMGKEIKFLLHFVKESKQDESGMPNNRFLAERTGGTYSTLKVQPAELEDSGVYFCASSQGLLNYEQYFGPGTRLTVT.

The rearrangement joins TRBV30 to TRBJ1-1; 10 bases line up with TRBD1. V was clipped by 0 bases and J by 2 bases; unmatched bases: 12. Germline CDR1 is GTSNPN and CDR2 is SVGIG (reference sequence). The CDR3 totals 18 residues. CDR3 amino acids: CAWSVPGQGVGYNTEAFF. In nucleotides, the CDR3 is TGTGCCTGGAGTGTACCCGGACAGGGGGTTGGGTATAACACTGAAGCTTTCTTT.

This clone was found a few times. The chain is built from TRBV28 and TRBJ2-5; TRBD2 matches at 7 bases. Germline trimming cut 6 bases from V and 2 bases from J; bases unmatched to any gene: 3. CDR1 and CDR2 from the germline V gene are MDHEN and SYDVKM. CDR3 length: 13 amino acids. The CDR3 DNA reads as TGTGCCAGCAGGGCGGGACTACAAGAGACCCAGTACTTC. Its translation is CASRAGLQETQYF.

This clone was counted a few times. The rearrangement joins TRBV19 to TRBJ2-5; D may be TRBD1 (6 bases). Trimming cost V 0 bases and J 5 bases, with 19 bases left between them. The CDR3 has 17 amino acids. Germline V gene data show CDR1 as LNHDA and CDR2 as SQIVND (reference sequence). The CDR3 DNA is TGTGCCAGTAGTATAGATCGAGTCAGGGGATCTGAGGAGACCCAGTACTTC. Its translation: CASSIDRVRGSEETQYF.

This clone was detected a few times. The chain joins TRBV5-1 to TRBJ1-6; 7 positions agree with TRBD1. This CDR3 is built from 14 residues. The germline V gene encodes CDR1 SGHRS and CDR2 YFSETQ. V lost 3 bases and J lost 6; bases outside the gene matches: 3. The CDR3 loop reads CASSWTGFNSPLHF. CDR3 coding DNA: TGCGCCAGCAGCTGGACAGGATTTAATTCACCCCTCCACTTT.

The chain carries TRBV7-3 and TRBJ2-1, with D unresolved. The CDR3 length is 13 residues. The V end was cut by 4 bases, the J end by 0 bases, with 4 bases between. Germline V gene sequence: CDR1 SGHTA, CDR2 FQGTGA. CDR3 protein: CASSYSSYNEQFF. In DNA, the CDR3 is TGTGCCAGCAGCTATAGCTCCTACAATGAGCAGTTCTTC.

In the case of this clone: Other DNA sequences in this specimen translate into the identical CDR3. The DNA of the CDR3 is TGTGCCAGCAGTCCGGAGACAGGACCGAACACTGAAGCTTTCTTT. Translating it yields CASSPETGPNTEAFF. This chain links TRBV27 with TRBJ1-1; maybe TRBD1 (6 bases). The germline V and J ends were trimmed by 5 bases and 1 base, with 14 bases remaining between them. The CDR3 covers 15 residues. CDR1 is MNHEY, CDR2 SMNVEV, per germline (reference sequence).

This clone has more than one count but fewer than ten. V is TRBV7-9 and J is TRBJ2-6, with 9 bases lining up with TRBD2. The ends lost 3 bases at V and 2 bases at J; junction bases unmatched: 5. Germline V gives CDR1 SEHNR, CDR2 FQNEAQ (reference sequence). The CDR3 consists of 17 residues. This chain's CDR3 is CASSFPSGAAGANVLTF. The CDR3 bases are TGTGCCAGCAGCTTCCCTAGCGGGGCGGCTGGGGCCAACGTCCTGACTTTC.

Notes on this clone: An end of the junction differs from the germline gene, which may be a read error. The CDR3 coding sequence is TGTTCCAGCAGCTTAGCGGGACTAGCAGACTACAATGAGCAGTTCTTC. Translation gives CSSSLAGLADYNEQFF. The chain carries TRBV7-9 and TRBJ2-1, with 9 bases fitting TRBD2. Looked up from germline, CDR1 is SEHNR and CDR2 is FQNEAQ (reference sequence). The CDR3 is 16 amino acids.

The chain couples TRBV7-9 to TRBJ2-1, with D tentatively TRBD2 (5 bases). CDR1 is SEHNR and CDR2 is FQNEAQ in the germline V gene (reference sequence). The CDR3 totals 17 residues. With 1 base removed from V and 9 bases from J, the gap between germline ends came to 22 bases. CDR3 sequence reads: CASSLDLGGSGVGEQFF. CDR3 sequence (DNA): TGTGCCAGCAGCTTAGATCTTGGTGGGAGTGGGGTTGGTGAGCAGTTCTTC.

The chain carries TRBV6-1 and TRBJ2-5, with D unresolved. The length of the CDR3 is 16 residues. CDR1 is MNHNS and CDR2 is SASEGT in the germline V gene. V was cut by 4 bases and J by 2 bases, with 17 bases left in between. As DNA, the CDR3 is TGTGCCAGCAGTGCGGAAGCTCTCACAGTACAAGAGACCCAGTACTTC. It translates to CASSAEALTVQETQYF.

The V call is TRBV4-2, the J call TRBJ2-7; TRBD1 agrees at 8 bases. The CDR3 sequence is 15 residues long. The V gene's germline CDR1 is LGHNA and CDR2 YNFKEQ. The V gene end was trimmed by 4 bases and the J gene end by 4 bases; junction bases not matched to a gene: 9. CDR3 coding DNA: TGTGCCAGCAGCCCCCGGACAGGGCCCAATTACGAGCAGTACTTC. Translated: CASSPRTGPNYEQYF.

The gene calls are TRBV4-2 and TRBJ2-3; a weak D match, TRBD1 (5 bases). CDR1 LGHNA and CDR2 YNFKEQ come from the germline V gene. Trimming cost V 2 bases and J 5 bases, with 20 bases left between them. The CDR3 length is 17 residues. CDR3: CASSQSGRAHQGDTQYF. The CDR3 DNA reads TGTGCCAGCAGCCAATCTGGACGAGCCCACCAGGGAGATACGCAGTATTTT.

The chain employs TRBV7-2 and TRBJ2-1; no clear D. The CDR3 consists of 13 residues. The germline gives CDR1 SGHTA, CDR2 FQGNSA. Deletions cut 2 bases from V and 7 bases from J, with 9 bases between. In DNA form, the CDR3 reads TGTGCCAGCAGCTTACGACTCCGGAATGAGCAGTTCTTC. The encoded protein is CASSLRLRNEQFF. Based on the CDR3 plus reference TRBV7-2 and TRBJ2-1, the full variable domain is GAGVSQSPSNKVTEKGKDVELRCDPISGHTALYWYRQSLGQGLEFLIYFQGNSAPDKSGLPSDRFSAERTGGSVSTLTIQRTQQEDSAVYLCASSLRLRNEQFFGPGTRLTVL.

The gene calls are TRBV6-5 and TRBJ1-4, with a possible D match to TRBD1 (6 bases). Germline values: CDR1 MNHEY, CDR2 SVGAGI. The CDR3 is made up of 14 amino acids. The V end was cut by 5 bases, the J end by 6 bases, with 13 bases between. CDR3 amino acids: CASSEGGADEKLFF. CDR3 DNA sequence: TGTGCCAGCAGTGAAGGGGGGGCGGATGAAAAACTGTTTTTT.

This clone was found a few times. The J gene is TRBJ2-3, the V gene TRBV11-2, with a possible D match to TRBD1 (5 bases). CDR1 is SGHAT and CDR2 is FQNNGV in the germline V gene. V lost 2 bases and J lost 3, with 12 bases in between. The CDR3 runs to 15 residues. The CDR3 region is CASSLTGTTTDTQYF. The DNA for the CDR3 is TGTGCCAGCAGCTTAACAGGAACTACAACAGATACGCAGTATTTT.

The chain recombines TRBV28 with TRBJ2-5, with TRBD2 matching 7 bases. The J call may be faulty, since TRBJ2-7 better matches the DNA end. The CDR3 length is 18 residues. CDR1 and CDR2 from the germline V gene are MDHEN and SYDVKM. CDR3 amino acids: CASSLYPTLAPAVYEQYF. The CDR3 DNA follows: TGTGCCAGCAGTTTATACCCGACACTAGCGCCAGCTGTCTACGAGCAGTACTTC.

This chain joins TRBV5-8 and TRBJ1-1; 9 bases agree with TRBD1. The CDR3 spans 14 residues. With V trimmed by 4 bases and J by 6 bases, 7 bases remained unmatched. The V gene's germline CDR1 is SGHTS and CDR2 YDEGEE. The CDR3 region has the DNA TGTGCCAGCAGCCGGGGGACAGGGTGGTCTGAAGCTTTCTTT. Translated: CASSRGTGWSEAFF.

This chain links TRBV11-3 with TRBJ1-5, with 7 bases lining up with TRBD1. Germline CDR1 SGHNT, CDR2 YENEEA. The CDR3 covers 16 residues. Germline trimming cut 5 bases from V and 2 bases from J; bases unmatched to any gene: 9. CDR3 loop: CASSRSTGWGNQPQHF. The CDR3 nucleotides are TGTGCCAGCAGCCGCTCGACAGGGTGGGGCAATCAGCCCCAGCATTTT.

This clone appeared a few times. The chain has TRBV30 and TRBJ1-5, with a tentative D call TRBD1 (6 bases). Trimming removed 0 bases from V and 1 base from J, with 10 bases in between. CDR1 and CDR2 (germline): GTSNPN, SVGIG (reference sequence). The CDR3 totals 15 residues. The CDR3 region is CAWSVGRGSNQPQHF. CDR3 coding DNA: TGTGCCTGGAGTGTGGGTAGGGGGAGCAATCAGCCCCAGCATTTT.

This chain links TRBV7-8 with TRBJ2-3; D possibly corresponds to TRBD1 (6 bases). V was pared by 2 bases and J by 1 base, with 10 bases between. The CDR3 covers 15 residues. The germline CDR1 and CDR2 sequences are SGHVS and FQNEAQ. The CDR3 coding sequence is TGTGCCAGCAGCTTATCACAGGGCCGCACAGATACGCAGTATTTT. It specifies CASSLSQGRTDTQYF.

This chain joins TRBV6-1 and TRBJ1-4; the D is unclear. From germline, CDR1 is MNHNS and CDR2 SASEGT. The V and J ends lost 5 bases and 0 bases respectively, with 16 bases between them. This CDR3 comprises 17 residues. Here the CDR3 reads CASSQGPFGATNEKLFF. The CDR3 coding sequence is TGTGCCAGCAGTCAAGGCCCGTTCGGGGCAACTAATGAAAAACTGTTTTTT.

The V gene is TRBV6-5, the J gene TRBJ2-7; weak D call: TRBD2 (5 bases). CDR1 and CDR2 (germline): MNHEY, SVGAGI. V was clipped by 6 bases and J by 6 bases, with 18 bases between them. The CDR3 sequence is 14 residues long. In nucleotides, the CDR3 is TGTGCCAGCAGCCGAGCCTACGAGAGGGCCGAGCAGTACTTC. Residues: CASSRAYERAEQYF.

The V gene is TRBV27, the J gene TRBJ1-2; TRBD1 is a possible D gene (5 bases). This CDR3 is built from 13 residues. Germline CDR1 MNHEY, CDR2 SMNVEV (reference sequence). V lost 3 bases to trimming and J lost 3 bases, with 8 bases between them. The CDR3 bases are TGTGCCAGCAGTTTTGACAGCTACTATGGCTACACCTTC. Protein: CASSFDSYYGYTF.

The chain couples TRBV18 to TRBJ1-2; 7 bases align to TRBD1. The CDR3 runs to 16 residues. Germline trimming cut 6 bases from V and 0 bases from J; bases unmatched to any gene: 10. Germline V gene lookup returns CDR1 KGHSH and CDR2 LQKENI. This CDR3 reads CASSLATGITNYGYTF. The DNA for the CDR3 is TGTGCCAGCTCTTTAGCGACAGGGATCACTAACTATGGCTACACCTTC.